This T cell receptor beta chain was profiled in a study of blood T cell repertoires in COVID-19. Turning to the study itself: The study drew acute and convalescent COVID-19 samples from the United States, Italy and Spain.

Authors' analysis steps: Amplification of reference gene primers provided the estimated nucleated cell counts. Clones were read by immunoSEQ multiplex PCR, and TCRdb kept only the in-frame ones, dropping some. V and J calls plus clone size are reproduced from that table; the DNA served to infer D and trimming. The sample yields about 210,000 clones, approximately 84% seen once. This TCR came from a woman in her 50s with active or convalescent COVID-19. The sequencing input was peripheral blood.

DNA for the CDR3: TGCAGTGCTAGGGGGGCGGGTGGCTACACCTTC. Amino acid sequence: CSARGAGGYTF. V gene TRBV20-1 combines with J gene TRBJ1-2; maybe TRBD1 (6 bases). The CDR3 runs 11 residues. Trimming took 3 bases from V and 7 from J, leaving 9 bases between them. The germline CDR1 and CDR2 sequences are DFQATT and SNEGSKA (reference sequence).